This T cell receptor (beta chain) was profiled in a study of cytomegalovirus exposure and HLA in healthy donors. Concerning this clone itself: Its antigen remains unidentified.

Study findings and constraints: Cytomegalovirus-associated status was assigned to about 160 TCR beta chains.

The PCR employed 60 Vbeta primers together with 13 Jbeta primers. Sequenced by immunoSEQ multiplex PCR; TCRdb stores in-frame clones only, minus some. Listed are fewer than 85,000 clones; approximately 4.5% falls within the top ten. The V gene end was trimmed by 5 bases and the J gene end by 6 bases; junction bases not matched to a gene: 9. Per the germline V gene, CDR1 is SQVTM and CDR2 is ANQGSEA. The CDR3 is made up of 13 amino acids. Specimen: PBMCs. This sequence joins TRBV29-1 and TRBJ1-2; 7 positions match TRBD1. This clonotype was obtained from a woman aged 40 to 50 in good health and CMV-seropositive. CDR3 in amino acids: CSVQGGRENGYTF. The CDR3 nucleotides read TGCAGCGTTCAAGGGGGCAGGGAAAATGGCTACACCTTC.